This is a list of T cell receptor beta chains from one sample in a study of T cell responses to AZD1222 COVID-19 vaccine. This table comes from immunoSEQ multiplex PCR, and its TCRdb copy is limited to in-frame clones, with some not included. The table has around 100,000 clones, around nine tenths seen once. Sample: peripheral blood, taken on day 0 of AZD1222 vaccination. The receptor source for this set is an adult in good health. Both conserved end residues are part of each CDR3. Fields, in order: clone size, D gene, V gene, J gene, CDR3 protein, CDR3 DNA. D genes are given only for firm matches. Some rows mark clone size as missing; the rest say once, few, many or name a class of expanded clone.

NA	NA	TRBV20-1	TRBJ2-2	CSASVPNTGELFF	TGCAGTGCTAGTGTCCCGAACACCGGGGAGCTGTTTTTT
NA	NA	TRBV27	TRBJ1-5	CASRAYSNQPQHF	TGTGCCAGCAGAGCCTATAGCAATCAGCCCCAGCATTTT
NA	NA	TRBV11-2	TRBJ1-1	CASSLIRTTNTEAFF	TGTGCCAGCAGCTTAATCAGGACGACGAACACTGAAGCTTTCTTT
NA	NA	TRBV14	TRBJ2-1	CASSHELSDHNEQFF	TGTGCCAGCAGCCATGAGCTATCCGATCACAATGAGCAGTTCTTC
NA	TRBD1	TRBV19	TRBJ1-2	CASSPSDRDYGYTF	TGTGCCAGTAGTCCGTCAGACAGGGACTATGGCTACACCTTC
NA	NA	TRBV18	TRBJ1-1	CASSAEGGMNTEAFF	TGTGCCAGCTCAGCGGAGGGGGGGATGAACACTGAAGCTTTCTTT
NA	NA	TRBV29-1	TRBJ1-5	CSVVTGLNQPQHF	TGCAGCGTTGTAACAGGGCTCAATCAGCCCCAGCATTTT
NA	TRBD1	TRBV30	TRBJ1-6	CAWSDRGSPLHF	TGTGCCTGGAGTGACAGGGGATCACCCCTCCACTTT
NA	TRBD2	TRBV6-5	TRBJ2-1	CGTQVSSGGFHEQFF	TGTGGTACCCAAGTATCTAGCGGGGGATTTCATGAGCAGTTCTTC
NA	NA	TRBV12-3/TRBV12-4	TRBJ1-4	CASSLDSSEKLFF	TGTGCCAGCAGTCTGGACAGTAGTGAAAAACTGTTTTTT
NA	TRBD2	TRBV15	TRBJ2-1	CATSRDRTSGHNEQFF	TGTGCCACCAGCAGAGATCGGACTAGCGGTCACAATGAGCAGTTCTTC
NA	TRBD2	TRBV11-2	TRBJ2-2	CASSLVKGGSTGELFF	TGTGCCAGCAGCTTAGTGAAGGGAGGGAGCACCGGGGAGCTGTTTTTT
NA	NA	TRBV18	TRBJ2-2	CASSPPAGRNTGELFF	TGTGCCAGCTCACCACCGGCGGGAAGAAACACCGGGGAGCTGTTTTTT
NA	TRBD2	TRBV13	TRBJ2-7	CASSSKIAGEHYEQYF	TGTGCCAGCAGCTCGAAAATAGCGGGAGAGCACTACGAGCAGTACTTC
NA	NA	TRBV7-3	TRBJ1-1	CASSLDGGPNTEAFF	TGTGCCAGCAGCTTAGACGGGGGGCCCAACACTGAAGCTTTCTTT
NA	NA	TRBV3-1/TRBV3-2	TRBJ2-2	CASSQTGNGELFF	TGTGCCAGCAGCCAAACAGGGAACGGGGAGCTGTTTTTT
once	TRBD2	TRBV19	TRBJ2-7	CASTPGGGLAASEQYF	TGTGCCAGTACCCCGGGAGGGGGTCTAGCGGCCTCCGAGCAGTACTTC
NA	NA	TRBV7-9	TRBJ1-1	CASSLGASRLYPEAFF	TGTGCCAGCAGCTTAGGAGCTAGTCGTCTTTATCCTGAAGCTTTCTTT
NA	TRBD1	TRBV18	TRBJ1-6	CASSPPAGGNSPLHF	TGTGCCAGCTCACCACCTGCAGGGGGCAATTCACCCCTCCACTTT
NA	TRBD1	TRBV5-1	TRBJ1-4	CASSDRQGAREKLFF	TGCGCCAGCAGCGACCGACAGGGGGCTCGGGAAAAACTGTTTTTT
once	NA	TRBV19	TRBJ1-5	CASSFGRAWSNQPQHF	TGTGCCAGTAGTTTTGGGAGGGCGTGGAGCAATCAGCCCCAGCATTTT
once	NA	TRBV5-1	TRBJ1-1	CASSQVVGSEAFF	TGCGCCAGCAGCCAGGTGGTGGGGTCAGAAGCTTTCTTT
NA	NA	TRBV5-5	TRBJ2-3	CASSLFGYTQYF	TGTGCCAGCAGCTTGTTCGGGTATACGCAGTATTTT
NA	NA	TRBV6-6	TRBJ2-7	CASGPGASSYEQYF	TGTGCCAGCGGGCCCGGGGCTAGCTCCTACGAGCAGTACTTC
NA	TRBD1	TRBV5-1	TRBJ2-5	CASSTFGQEQETQYF	TGCGCCAGCAGCACCTTCGGACAGGAGCAAGAGACCCAGTACTTC
NA	NA	TRBV30	TRBJ1-1	CAWAKQGSNTEAFF	TGTGCCTGGGCGAAACAGGGAAGCAACACTGAAGCTTTCTTT
NA	NA	TRBV9	TRBJ1-5	CASSVAGVNQPQHF	TGTGCCAGCAGCGTAGCAGGGGTTAATCAGCCCCAGCATTTT
NA	NA	TRBV9	TRBJ2-5	CASSGWTEQSYQETQYF	TGTGCCAGCAGCGGATGGACAGAACAGTCCTACCAAGAGACCCAGTACTTC
few	NA	TRBV4-2	TRBJ1-1	CASSLGTGNTEAFF	TGTGCCAGCAGCCTAGGGACCGGGAACACTGAAGCTTTCTTT
NA	NA	TRBV19	TRBJ2-1	CASTVDYNYNEQFF	TGTGCCAGTACCGTGGACTACAACTACAATGAGCAGTTCTTC
NA	NA	TRBV28	TRBJ1-4	CASTLTGTNEKLFF	TGTGCCAGCACTCTGACAGGCACCAATGAAAAACTGTTTTTT
NA	TRBD1	TRBV30	TRBJ2-6	CAWNQQGNGANVLTF	TGTGCCTGGAACCAACAGGGGAATGGGGCCAACGTCCTGACTTTC
NA	NA	TRBV7-9	TRBJ2-1	CASSGRLEQFF	TGTGCCAGCAGCGGGCGACTAGAGCAGTTCTTC
NA	TRBD2	TRBV18	TRBJ2-5	CASSPRGTSGRVEETQYF	TGTGCCAGCTCACCCCGAGGGACTAGCGGGAGGGTGGAAGAGACCCAGTACTTC
NA	NA	TRBV29-1	TRBJ2-1	CSVSELGTYNEQFF	TGCAGCGTTTCTGAGCTTGGGACCTACAATGAGCAGTTCTTC
once	TRBD2	TRBV27	TRBJ2-1	CASSPSRGEAYNEQFF	TGTGCCAGCAGTCCATCCCGGGGGGAGGCCTACAATGAGCAGTTCTTC
NA	NA	TRBV19	TRBJ2-7	CASSIGAVGREQYF	TGTGCCAGTAGTATAGGGGCTGTGGGACGCGAGCAGTACTTC
NA	NA	TRBV30	TRBJ1-5	CAWSIGAGNQPQHF	TGTGCCTGGAGCATCGGGGCAGGGAATCAGCCCCAGCATTTT
NA	TRBD1	TRBV7-9	TRBJ1-3	CASSLTGGGNTIYF	TGTGCCAGCAGCTTGACAGGGGGTGGAAACACCATATATTTT
NA	NA	TRBV5-4	TRBJ2-1	CASRQGLGTGGEQFF	TGTGCCAGCAGACAGGGATTGGGAACGGGCGGTGAGCAGTTCTTC
NA	TRBD1	TRBV5-1	TRBJ1-4	CASSRTGTGYLKLFF	TGCGCCAGCAGCCGTACCGGGACAGGGTACCTAAAACTGTTTTTT
NA	TRBD1	TRBV7-8	TRBJ1-1	CASSPKTGRFGEAFF	TGTGCCAGCAGCCCCAAGACAGGGAGGTTTGGTGAAGCTTTCTTT
NA	TRBD2	TRBV28	TRBJ2-7	CASSSPTSRYEQYF	TGTGCCAGCAGTTCACCGACTAGCAGGTACGAGCAGTACTTC
NA	TRBD2	TRBV5-1	TRBJ2-7	CASSPTSGNYEQYF	TGCGCCAGCAGCCCGACTAGCGGGAACTACGAGCAGTACTTC
few	TRBD2	TRBV15	TRBJ2-2	CATSRASGGGELFF	TGTGCCACCAGCAGAGCTAGCGGGGGCGGGGAGCTGTTTTTT
NA	NA	TRBV3-1/TRBV3-2	TRBJ1-4	CASSHGYSTNEKLFF	TGTGCCAGCAGCCATGGCTACAGTACTAATGAAAAACTGTTTTTT
NA	NA	TRBV18	TRBJ2-5	CASSDDIGQGMGETQYF	TGTGCCAGCTCGGACGACATCGGGCAGGGTATGGGAGAGACCCAGTACTTC
NA	NA	TRBV29-1	TRBJ2-2	CSVERTENTGELFF	TGCAGCGTTGAAAGGACAGAGAACACCGGGGAGCTGTTTTTT
NA	NA	TRBV6-1	TRBJ1-4	CASSEVGVNEKLFF	TGTGCCAGCAGTGAAGTGGGAGTGAATGAAAAACTGTTTTTT
NA	TRBD1	TRBV28	TRBJ1-2	CAISQGGDYGYTF	TGTGCCATTTCTCAGGGGGGGGACTATGGCTACACCTTC
NA	NA	TRBV11-2	TRBJ1-2	CASSFGGTNYGYTF	TGTGCCAGCAGCTTCGGTGGGACCAACTATGGCTACACCTTC
NA	NA	TRBV6-2/TRBV6-3	TRBJ1-2	CASIPDLNYGYTF	TGTGCCAGCATCCCTGACTTAAACTATGGCTACACCTTC
NA	TRBD1	TRBV27	TRBJ1-2	CASSLRTGYGYTF	TGTGCCAGCAGTTTACGGACAGGGTATGGCTACACCTTC
once	TRBD1	TRBV11-2	TRBJ1-5	CASSFTGGRGQPQHF	TGTGCCAGCAGTTTCACAGGGGGCCGTGGCCAGCCCCAGCATTTT
NA	NA	TRBV9	TRBJ1-2	CASSVRGKGDYGYTF	TGTGCCAGCAGCGTAAGGGGAAAGGGTGACTATGGCTACACCTTC